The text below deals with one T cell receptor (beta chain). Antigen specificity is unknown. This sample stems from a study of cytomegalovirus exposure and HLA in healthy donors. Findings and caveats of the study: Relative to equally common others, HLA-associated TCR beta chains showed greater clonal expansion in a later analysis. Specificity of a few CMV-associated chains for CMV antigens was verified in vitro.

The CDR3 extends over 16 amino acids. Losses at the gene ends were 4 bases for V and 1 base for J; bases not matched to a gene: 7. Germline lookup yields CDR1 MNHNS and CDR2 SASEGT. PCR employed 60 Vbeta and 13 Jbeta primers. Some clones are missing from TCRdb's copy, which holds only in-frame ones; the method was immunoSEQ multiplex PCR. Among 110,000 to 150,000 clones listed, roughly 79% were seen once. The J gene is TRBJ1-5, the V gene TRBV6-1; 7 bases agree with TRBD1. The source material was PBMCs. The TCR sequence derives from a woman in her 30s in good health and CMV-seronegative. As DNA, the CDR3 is TGTGCCAGCAGTGTCCGACAGGGAAAGAGCAATCAGCCCCAGCATTTT. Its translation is CASSVRQGKSNQPQHF.